Shown below are 31 T cell receptor beta chains from a single sample sequenced in a study of cytomegalovirus exposure and HLA in healthy donors. In the PCR, 60 Vbeta and 13 Jbeta primers were used. Produced via immunoSEQ multiplex PCR; TCRdb's table is partial and in-frame only. The sample consists of 120,000 or so clones, over 60% of them appearing once. Sequences were obtained from PBMCs. Receptors were obtained from a man aged 18 to 30 in good health and CMV-seronegative.

CDR3 nucleotide sequence: TGCGCCAGCAGTGACCAGGGGGCGGGTGAAAAACTGTTTTTT. This translates into CASSDQGAGEKLFF. The rearrangement uses TRBV10-1 and TRBJ1-4, with 8 bases aligning to TRBD1. The CDR3 is 14 amino acids. After removal of 3 bases from V and 7 bases from J, the junction contained 4 bases not matched to a gene. Germline CDR1 WNHNN, CDR2 SYGVQD (reference sequence).

The chain has TRBV9 and TRBJ2-1, with a tentative D call TRBD2 (6 bases). The CDR3 consists of 15 residues. V lost 2 bases and J lost 7, with 16 bases in between. Germline CDR1 reads SGDLS; CDR2 reads YYNGEE. The CDR3 here is CASSVGGVSVNEQFF. The CDR3 DNA follows: TGTGCCAGCAGCGTGGGGGGAGTTTCGGTGAATGAGCAGTTCTTC. The full variable domain, completed using reference TRBV9 and TRBJ2-1, is DSGVTQTPKHLITATGQRVTLRCSPRSGDLSVYWYQQSLDQGLQFLIQYYNGEERAKGNILERFSAQQFPDLHSELNLSSLELGDSALYFCASSVGGVSVNEQFFGPGTRLTVL.

CDR3 residues: CASTKQDTEAFF. CDR3 DNA sequence: TGTGCCAGCACCAAACAGGACACTGAAGCTTTCTTT. V usage is TRBV6-6 and J usage is TRBJ1-1; possible D gene TRBD1, 5 bases. The CDR3 runs to 12 residues. V gave up 7 bases and J gave up 3 bases, with 9 bases separating them. Germline V gives CDR1 MNHNY, CDR2 SVGAGI (reference sequence).

This clone has only a few counts. The V call is TRBV30, the J call TRBJ2-7, with a tentative D call TRBD2 (6 bases). V was clipped by 7 bases and J by 2 bases, with 15 bases between them. Germline V gene data show CDR1 as GTSNPN and CDR2 as SVGIG (reference sequence). The CDR3 is 13 residues long. The CDR3 loop is CASMEGSPYEQYF. The CDR3 coding sequence is TGTGCCTCGATGGAGGGGTCTCCCTACGAGCAGTACTTC.

The CDR3, as DNA: TGTGCTAGTGGTCCCGACAGGGGAGGAGAGCAGTACTTC. Protein sequence: CASGPDRGGEQYF. V gene TRBV12-5 combines with J gene TRBJ2-7; 8 bases line up with TRBD1. Germline-derived CDR1 and CDR2 are LGHNT and FRNRAP. The length of the CDR3 is 13 residues. After removal of 5 bases from V and 7 bases from J, the junction contained 7 bases not matched to a gene.

This clone has more than one count but fewer than ten. V and J are TRBV4-2 and TRBJ2-1; D perhaps matches TRBD2 (5 bases). Germline lookup yields CDR1 LGHNA and CDR2 YNFKEQ. Trimming took 0 bases from V and 5 from J, leaving 5 bases between them. The CDR3 loop spans 13 amino acids. CDR3 coding DNA: TGTGCCAGCAGCCAAGAGACTAACAATGAGCAGTTCTTC. Residues: CASSQETNNEQFF.

This chain joins TRBV5-6 and TRBJ2-6; 15 bases are a match to TRBD2. V lost 4 bases, J lost 3 bases, and 8 bases stayed unmatched. The CDR3 spans 19 residues. CDR1 and CDR2 (germline): SGHDT, YYEEEE. This CDR3 is CASSRGLAGGLGGANVLTF. CDR3 coding DNA: TGTGCCAGCAGCCGTGGACTAGCGGGGGGGCTGGGTGGGGCCAACGTCCTGACTTTC.

The chain has TRBV19 and TRBJ2-7, with D perhaps TRBD2 (5 bases). From germline, CDR1 is LNHDA and CDR2 SQIVND (reference sequence). The germline V and J ends were trimmed by 7 bases and 6 bases, with 16 bases remaining between them. The CDR3 has 13 amino acids. CDR3 loop: CASIKLRGSEQYF. CDR3 nucleotide sequence: TGTGCCAGTATCAAACTTCGGGGATCCGAGCAGTACTTC.

The chain couples TRBV28 to TRBJ2-5, with a possible D match to TRBD2 (6 bases). V was cut by 4 bases and J by 12 bases, with 15 bases left in between. Germline values: CDR1 MDHEN, CDR2 SYDVKM. This CDR3 contains 12 residues. The CDR3 loop is CASSSAPPGEYF. The CDR3 DNA reads TGTGCCAGCAGTTCCGCCCCGCCGGGGGAGTACTTC.

This rearrangement joins TRBV28 to TRBJ1-2; D possibly corresponds to TRBD1 (5 bases). Germline-derived CDR1 and CDR2 are MDHEN and SYDVKM. The CDR3 loop spans 15 amino acids. Trimming pared 6 bases from V and 5 bases from J, leaving 19 bases between. CDR3 residues: CASRPSGGLGYGYTF. CDR3 nucleotides: TGTGCCAGCAGGCCGTCGGGGGGATTAGGGTATGGCTACACCTTC.

This clone was picked up one time. The chain links TRBV9 to TRBJ1-1; tentatively, D is TRBD1 (5 bases). CDR1 is SGDLS and CDR2 is YYNGEE in the germline V gene. The CDR3 is 13 residues long. The germline V and J ends were trimmed by 0 bases and 6 bases, with 9 bases remaining between them. CDR3 DNA: TGTGCCAGCAGCGTAGCATTAGGGGCTGAAGCTTTCTTT. It codes for CASSVALGAEAFF.

The chain carries TRBV18 and TRBJ2-1; D gene unclear. V was pared by 4 bases and J by 0 bases, with 4 bases between. The CDR3 sequence is 13 residues long. Germline CDR1 is KGHSH and CDR2 is LQKENI. CDR3: CASSQSSYNEQFF. The CDR3 DNA reads as TGTGCCAGCTCACAGAGCTCCTACAATGAGCAGTTCTTC.

This clone has just a few counts. For the CDR3, the DNA is TGTGCCAGCAGTTGGACAGGGCGGGAGACCCAGTACTTC. Translated: CASSWTGRETQYF. The chain links TRBV28 to TRBJ2-5; TRBD1 matches at 8 bases. V lost 4 bases and J lost 5; bases outside the gene matches: 3. The CDR3 length is 13 residues. In germline, CDR1 is MDHEN, CDR2 SYDVKM.

The chain uses TRBV28 and TRBJ2-7, with a weak D call TRBD1 (7 bases). Trimming left V 3 bases short and J 3 bases short, with 18 bases between. Germline V CDR1 and CDR2: MDHEN, SYDVKM. The CDR3 contains 16 residues. CDR3 sequence (DNA): TGTGCCAGCAGTTTTTGGGCAGGGGGGAGAAACTACGAGCAGTACTTC. It encodes CASSFWAGGRNYEQYF.

The chain has TRBV6-5 and TRBJ1-1; perhaps TRBD1 as D (5 bases). Trimming took 2 bases from V and 4 from J, leaving 11 bases between them. CDR1 is MNHEY and CDR2 is SVGAGI in the germline V gene. The CDR3 has 14 amino acids. CDR3 nucleotide sequence: TGTGCCAGCAGTTACCTCACCGACAGCACTGAAGCTTTCTTT. Translation: CASSYLTDSTEAFF.

The rearrangement joins TRBV18 to TRBJ2-7, with 8 positions matching TRBD2. CDR3 length: 14 residues. Trimming cost V 2 bases and J 5 bases; bases outside gene matches: 5. Germline lookup yields CDR1 KGHSH and CDR2 LQKENI. CDR3 region: CASSPVGSGNEQYF. The DNA for the CDR3 is TGTGCCAGCTCACCAGTCGGTAGCGGGAACGAGCAGTACTTC.

The genes are TRBV7-2 and TRBJ2-1; 7 bases line up with TRBD1. The germline CDR1 and CDR2 sequences are SGHTA and FQGNSA. The CDR3 contains 13 residues. Trimming took 5 bases from V and 6 from J; bases not matched to a gene: 4. In nucleotides, the CDR3 is TGTGCCAGCAGCCCCAGGGGGTCCAATGAGCAGTTCTTC. Residues: CASSPRGSNEQFF.

CDR3 sequence (DNA): TGTGCCAGCAGCTTGGGAGCGGGCAGCTCCTACGAGCAGTACTTC. Its protein is CASSLGAGSSYEQYF. The chain uses TRBV5-6 and TRBJ2-7; tentatively, D is TRBD2 (6 bases). V lost 0 bases, J lost 0 bases, and 10 bases lay in between. Germline V lookup: CDR1 SGHDT, CDR2 YYEEEE. The length of the CDR3 is 15 residues. Using reference TRBV5-6 and TRBJ2-7 for the parts outside the CDR3, the full variable domain is DAGVTQSPTHLIKTRGQQVTLRCSPKSGHDTVSWYQQALGQGPQFIFQYYEEEERQRGNFPDRFSGHQFPNYSSELNVNALLLGDSALYLCASSLGAGSSYEQYFGPGTRLTVT.

This clone showed up just once. The chain carries TRBV5-1 and TRBJ1-4; no definite D call. The germline V gene has CDR1 SGHRS and CDR2 YFSETQ. The CDR3 covers 14 residues. Trimming pared 4 bases from V and 7 bases from J, leaving 14 bases between. CDR3 residues: CASSLQVAGEKLFF. DNA of the CDR3: TGCGCCAGCAGCCTGCAGGTAGCGGGTGAAAAACTGTTTTTT.

The chain employs TRBV10-1 and TRBJ2-1; TRBD2 matches at 8 bases. V lost 3 bases, J lost 4 bases, and 8 bases stayed unmatched. CDR1 WNHNN and CDR2 SYGVQD come from the germline V gene (reference sequence). The CDR3 length is 16 residues. CDR3 residues: CASSDTGGPMYNEQFF. The CDR3 region has the DNA TGCGCCAGCAGTGATACGGGAGGGCCAATGTACAATGAGCAGTTCTTC.

The V gene is TRBV28, the J gene TRBJ2-7; tentatively, D is TRBD2 (6 bases). The length of the CDR3 is 14 residues. Per the germline V gene, CDR1 is MDHEN and CDR2 is SYDVKM. V was clipped by 6 bases and J by 5 bases, with 17 bases between them. The DNA for the CDR3 is TGTGCCAGCAGGGCCGGGACTTTCGCCGACGAGCAGTACTTC. It is translated as CASRAGTFADEQYF.

With regard to this clone: This sample includes further DNA sequences coding for the same CDR3. This rearrangement joins TRBV28 to TRBJ2-7; D is unclear. Germline V gives CDR1 MDHEN, CDR2 SYDVKM. The ends were cut back, 6 bases at V and 2 bases at J, with 5 bases in the middle. The CDR3 is 11 residues long. The CDR3 DNA is TGTGCCAGCAGCCGTGCCTACGAGCAGTACTTC. Protein: CASSRAYEQYF.

Details on this clone: A read error may account for a junction end that differs from germline. This chain connects TRBV9 to TRBJ2-2, with 10 bases matching TRBD2. The CDR3 has 17 residues. CDR1 and CDR2 (germline): SGDLS, YYNGEE. The CDR3, as DNA: TGTGCCAGCAGCGTAGAACCTTCTAGCGGGAGTGTCGGGGAGCTGGTTTTT. It translates to CASSVEPSSGSVGELVF. Using reference TRBV9 and TRBJ2-2 for the parts outside the CDR3, the full variable domain is DSGVTQTPKHLITATGQRVTLRCSPRSGDLSVYWYQQSLDQGLQFLIQYYNGEERAKGNILERFSAQQFPDLHSELNLSSLELGDSALYFCASSVEPSSGSVGELVFGEGSRLTVL.

The J gene is TRBJ2-2, the V gene TRBV12-5; 12 bases line up with TRBD2. The CDR3 runs to 16 residues. Germline V gene data show CDR1 as LGHNT and CDR2 as FRNRAP. The V gene end was trimmed by 2 bases and the J gene end by 6 bases; junction bases not matched to a gene: 4. CDR3: CASGLILAGGPGELFF. The CDR3 DNA sequence: TGTGCTAGTGGTTTGATTCTAGCGGGGGGGCCCGGGGAGCTGTTTTTT. Combining the CDR3 with reference TRBV12-5 and TRBJ2-2 gives the whole variable domain DARVTQTPRHKVTEMGQEVTMRCQPILGHNTVFWYRQTMMQGLELLAYFRNRAPLDDSGMPKDRFSAEMPDATLATLKIQPSEPRDSAVYFCASGLILAGGPGELFFGEGSRLTVL.

In this sample, this clone turned up a few times. The chain is built from TRBV30 and TRBJ1-4; D unclear. The V gene lost 2 bases and the J gene lost 14 bases, with 12 bases spanning the gap. Looked up from germline, CDR1 is GTSNPN and CDR2 is SVGIG (reference sequence). This CDR3 has 11 residues. The CDR3 spells CAWSLTSGLFF. DNA for the CDR3: TGTGCCTGGAGTTTAACCAGCGGTCTGTTTTTT.

The rearrangement links TRBV9 to TRBJ2-7; 10 positions match TRBD1. This CDR3 is 15 amino acids long. V lost 4 bases, J lost 7 bases, and 11 bases stayed unmatched. CDR1 is SGDLS and CDR2 is YYNGEE in the germline V gene. In nucleotides, the CDR3 is TGTGCCAGCAGCCCTCTCAGACAGGGGGCGAGAGAGCAGTACTTC. This encodes CASSPLRQGAREQYF.

For the CDR3, the DNA is TGTGCCAGTAGTCTGCGACTAGCGGGAGAAGGGACCCAGTACTTC. Translated: CASSLRLAGEGTQYF. The chain employs TRBV19 and TRBJ2-5; 12 positions match TRBD2. CDR1 and CDR2 from the germline V gene are LNHDA and SQIVND (reference sequence). J gave up 7 bases and V 5 bases, and 8 bases lay outside the gene matches. This CDR3 spans 15 amino acids.

This clone was seen more than once but under ten times. The rearrangement uses TRBV7-2 and TRBJ1-5, with D possibly matching TRBD1 (6 bases). The CDR3 is made up of 14 amino acids. Germline lookup yields CDR1 SGHTA and CDR2 FQGNSA. Trimming removed 1 base at V and 6 bases at J, with 10 bases between. As DNA, the CDR3 is TGTGCCAGCAGCTTAGGTGGGACACTTCAGCCCCAGCATTTT. It encodes CASSLGGTLQPQHF.

The rearrangement uses TRBV19 and TRBJ1-1; perhaps TRBD1 as D (6 bases). The V gene lost 5 bases and the J gene lost 0 bases, with 7 bases spanning the gap. Germline V gives CDR1 LNHDA, CDR2 SQIVND (reference sequence). The CDR3 is made up of 13 amino acids. The CDR3 spells CASSPGVNTEAFF. CDR3 DNA: TGTGCCAGTAGTCCAGGGGTGAACACTGAAGCTTTCTTT. Combining the CDR3 with reference TRBV19 and TRBJ1-1 gives the whole variable domain DGGITQSPKYLFRKEGQNVTLSCEQNLNHDAMYWYRQDPGQGLRLIYYSQIVNDFQKGDIAEGYSVSREKKESFPLTVTSAQKNPTAFYLCASSPGVNTEAFFGQGTRLTVV.

Points on this clone: The sample contains more than one DNA sequence encoding this CDR3. This sequence joins TRBV10-1 and TRBJ2-2; a weak D match, TRBD1 (6 bases). Trimming shortened V by 6 bases and J by 2 bases, and 7 bases separated the two germline ends. This CDR3 comprises 13 residues. CDR1 and CDR2 from the germline V gene are WNHNN and SYGVQD (reference sequence). In DNA form, the CDR3 reads TGCGCCAGCAGACAGGGAAACACCGGGGAGCTGTTTTTT. It is translated as CASRQGNTGELFF.

V gene TRBV5-4 combines with J gene TRBJ2-7; TRBD1 agrees at 8 bases. The trim removed 1 base at V and 7 bases at J, leaving 7 bases unmatched. Germline CDR1 reads SGHNT; CDR2 reads YYREEE (reference sequence). The CDR3 sequence is 14 residues long. In DNA form, the CDR3 reads TGTGCCAGCAGCTTGACCAGGGACAGGCGTGAGCAGTACTTC. Protein sequence: CASSLTRDRREQYF.